What follows is one TCR beta chain and its context. The antigen is unknown. This specimen belongs to a study of T cell responses to AZD1222 COVID-19 vaccine. Study observations and caveats: The donors showed a predominance of white British ancestry and of females, with possible underestimation of clonal diversity. Per reports, nearly half of all spike-specific TCRs target regions that are unmutated in variants. Two doses of AZD1222 preceded a rise in Spike-specific TCR breadth and depth. It was only after the peak T cell response that any repertoires were sampled.

Assay: immunoSEQ multiplex PCR; the TCRdb copy retains only in-frame clones and omits some. The table lists tens of thousands of clones, about 88% of them singletons, with 7.8% in the top ten. The CDR3 sequence is 15 residues long. V was pared by 3 bases and J by 3 bases, with 12 bases between. Germline lookup yields CDR1 LNHDA and CDR2 SQIVND (reference sequence). The sequencing here drew on peripheral blood, taken on day 0 of AZD1222 vaccination. The chain links TRBV19 to TRBJ1-5; TRBD1 might be the D (5 bases). The origin of this receptor is an adult in good health. CDR3 in DNA: TGTGCCAGTAGTATCCAGGACGGGACCAATCAGCCCCAGCATTTT. Translated: CASSIQDGTNQPQHF.